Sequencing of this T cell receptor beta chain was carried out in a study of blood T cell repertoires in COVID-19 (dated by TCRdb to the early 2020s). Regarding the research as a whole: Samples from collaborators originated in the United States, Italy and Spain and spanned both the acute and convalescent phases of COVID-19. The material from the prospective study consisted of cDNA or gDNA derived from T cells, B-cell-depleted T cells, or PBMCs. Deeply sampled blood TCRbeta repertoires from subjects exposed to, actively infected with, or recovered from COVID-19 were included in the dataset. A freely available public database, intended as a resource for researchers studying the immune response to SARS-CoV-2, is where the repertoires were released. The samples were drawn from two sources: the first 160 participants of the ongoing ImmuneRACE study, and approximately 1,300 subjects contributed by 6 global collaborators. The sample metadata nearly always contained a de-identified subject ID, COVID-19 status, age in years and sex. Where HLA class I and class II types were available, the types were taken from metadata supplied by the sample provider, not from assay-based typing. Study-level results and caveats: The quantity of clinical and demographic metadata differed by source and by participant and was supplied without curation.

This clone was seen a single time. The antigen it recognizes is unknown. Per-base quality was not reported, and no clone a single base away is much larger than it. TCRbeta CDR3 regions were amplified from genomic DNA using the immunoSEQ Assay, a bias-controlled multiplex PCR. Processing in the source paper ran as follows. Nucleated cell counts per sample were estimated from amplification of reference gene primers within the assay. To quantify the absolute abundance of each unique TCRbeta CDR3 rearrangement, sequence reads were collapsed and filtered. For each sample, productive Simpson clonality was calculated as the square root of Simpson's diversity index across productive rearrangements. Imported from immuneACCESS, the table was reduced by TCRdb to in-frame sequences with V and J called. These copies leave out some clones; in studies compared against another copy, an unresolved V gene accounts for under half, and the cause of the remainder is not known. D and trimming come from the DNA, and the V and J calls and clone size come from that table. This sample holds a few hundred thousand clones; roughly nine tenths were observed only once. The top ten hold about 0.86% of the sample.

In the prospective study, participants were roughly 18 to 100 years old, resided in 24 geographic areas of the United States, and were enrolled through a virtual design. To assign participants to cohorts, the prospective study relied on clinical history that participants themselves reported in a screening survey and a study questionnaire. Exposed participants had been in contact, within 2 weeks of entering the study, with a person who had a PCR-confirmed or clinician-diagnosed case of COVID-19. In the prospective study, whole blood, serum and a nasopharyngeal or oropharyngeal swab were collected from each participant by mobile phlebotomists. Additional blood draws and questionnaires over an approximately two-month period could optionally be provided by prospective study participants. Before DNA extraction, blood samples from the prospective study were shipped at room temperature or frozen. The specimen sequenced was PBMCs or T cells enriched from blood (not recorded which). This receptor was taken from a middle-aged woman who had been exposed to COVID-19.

The CDR3 is CASSYGGTGTTYGYTF. The sequence in DNA is TGTGCCAGCAGCTATGGAGGAACCGGAACGACCTATGGCTACACCTTC. The rearrangement joined TRBV7-9 to TRBJ1-2; too little of a D gene remains to name it. From cysteine to phenylalanine, the CDR3 is 16 amino acids long. Only CDR3 DNA is held: 48 bases, read in frame from base 1. CDR1 and CDR2, looked up from the germline V gene (reference sequence), are SEHNR and FQNEAQ. V is cut by 4 bases and J by 4 bases, and the space between the germline ends is 19 bases.